The TCR beta chain under discussion was sequenced for a study of human CD4 T cells and Enterobacteriaceae. All CD4+ cells other than CD45RA+CCR7+CD95- naive cells were sorted as memory, over 98% pure. Sequenced by immunoSEQ multiplex PCR; TCRdb stores in-frame clones only, minus some. In the table there are some 30,000 clones, around 80% of which are singletons. CDR1 is MNHEY and CDR2 is SVGAGI in the germline V gene. V lost 4 bases and J lost 4; bases outside the gene matches: 1. CDR3 size: 13 residues. The V and J genes are TRBV6-5 and TRBJ2-1; 7 bases are a match to TRBD1. The TCR sequence derives from a human donor in good health. Sequenced sample: memory CD4+ T cells from blood. The CDR3 reads CASSLGQYNEQFF. Here the CDR3 DNA reads TGTGCCAGCAGTTTGGGACAGTACAATGAGCAGTTCTTC.